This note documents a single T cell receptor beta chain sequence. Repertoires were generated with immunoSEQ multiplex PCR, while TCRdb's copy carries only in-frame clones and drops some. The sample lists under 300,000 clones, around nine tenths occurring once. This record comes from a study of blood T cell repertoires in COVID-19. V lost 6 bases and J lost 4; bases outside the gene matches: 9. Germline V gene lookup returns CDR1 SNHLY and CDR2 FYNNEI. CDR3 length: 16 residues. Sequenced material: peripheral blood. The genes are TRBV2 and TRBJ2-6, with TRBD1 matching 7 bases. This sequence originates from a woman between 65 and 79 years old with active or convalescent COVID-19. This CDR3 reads CASSPLTGAGANVLTF. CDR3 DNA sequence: TGTGCCAGCAGCCCTTTAACAGGGGCCGGGGCCAACGTCCTGACTTTC.